This paragraph reports one T cell receptor beta chain. This clonotype has a handful of counts. The specificity of this receptor is unknown. Base qualities are not at hand, and no much larger clone is one base apart. The data originate from a study of T-cell reconstitution after alpha-beta-depleted transplantation in children (dated by TCRdb to about 2016). General notes on the study: The study quantitatively tracked T-cell immune reconstitution after TCRalphabeta/CD19-depleted allogeneic hematopoietic cell transplantation in children using TCR repertoire profiling.

What the treatment or condition label conveys for this sample: allogeneic hematopoietic cell transplantation with graft depleted of TCRalphabeta T cells and CD19 B cells. The children who served as transplant recipients had been given grafts of TCRalphabeta/CD19-depleted allogeneic hematopoietic cells. Via the germline V gene, CDR1 is SGHDN and CDR2 FVKESK. Trimming takes 4 bases from V and 2 bases from J, and the germline ends sit 3 bases apart. Its CDR3 holds 12 amino acids, cysteine through phenylalanine. The sequence is cut down to CDR3 DNA, 36 bases in frame from base 1. Broader findings and caveats from the paper: The frequencies of hyperexpanded clones fell over the following months, and after one year, T-cell counts and TCRbeta diversity were mostly attributed to newly produced T cells. About two months after transplant, the apparently early recovery of alphabetaT-cell counts reportedly depended on just several hundred clones that had expanded rapidly and came from non-depleted graft cells. In some patients, the high TCRbeta diversity seen at day 60 was put down to recipient T cells and intrathymic progenitors that had survived conditioning.

Library preparation employed PCR. The reads were generated on an Illumina HiSeq 2500. To normalize quantification of the TCRbeta repertoire, the TCR libraries were built with molecular barcoding that relied on unique molecular identifiers. TCRdb's own reprocessing of the public reads used fastp at Q25 and MiXCR and kept productive beta chains. A single entry per CDR3 protein holds the most common genes and DNA from its merged rows. The sample table records fewer than 550,000 distinct CDR3 sequences; around 10% of these occur just once. The ten biggest clones cover roughly 15% of the sample. This material consisted of PBMCs, mostly from graft donor cells, taken 180 days after TCRalphabeta/CD19-depleted stem cell transplant. This clonotype was sampled from a female patient aged 2 to 10 who had a stem cell transplant for aplastic anemia, so the T cells may come from the graft donor. In this chain, TRBV14 is recombined with TRBJ1-3; confidence is insufficient to name the D gene. The DNA reads as follows: TGTGCCAGCAGCCGCCCTGGAAACACCATATATTTT. Its coded protein is CASSRPGNTIYF.